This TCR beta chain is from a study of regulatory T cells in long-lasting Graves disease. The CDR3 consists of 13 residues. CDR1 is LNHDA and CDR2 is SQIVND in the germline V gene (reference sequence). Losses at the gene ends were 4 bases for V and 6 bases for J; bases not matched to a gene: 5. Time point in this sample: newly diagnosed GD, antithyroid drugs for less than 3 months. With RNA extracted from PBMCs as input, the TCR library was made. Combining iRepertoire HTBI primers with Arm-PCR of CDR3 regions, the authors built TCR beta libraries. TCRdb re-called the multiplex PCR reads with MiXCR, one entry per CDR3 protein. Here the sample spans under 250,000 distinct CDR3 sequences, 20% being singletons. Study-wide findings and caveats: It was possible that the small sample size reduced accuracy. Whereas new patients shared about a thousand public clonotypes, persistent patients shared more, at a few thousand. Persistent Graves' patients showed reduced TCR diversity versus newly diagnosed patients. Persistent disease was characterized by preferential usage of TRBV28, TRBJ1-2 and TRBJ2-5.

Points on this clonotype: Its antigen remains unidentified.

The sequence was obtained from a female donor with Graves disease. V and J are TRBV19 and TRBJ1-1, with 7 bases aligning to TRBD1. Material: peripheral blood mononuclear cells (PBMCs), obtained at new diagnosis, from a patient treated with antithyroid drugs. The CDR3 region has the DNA TGTGCCAGTAGTACCGACAGGGTCTCTGAAGCTTTCTTT. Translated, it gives CASSTDRVSEAFF.